A single sample gave rise to the 25 T cell receptor beta chains below, sequenced in a study of molecular identifiers for immune sequencing clone quantification. MiXCR, run by TCRdb on the PCR reads, gives a single entry per CDR3 protein. This table holds about 640,000 distinct CDR3 sequences, 15% to 20% found once. Sequencing was carried out using naive CD8+ T cells from blood, with Jurkat cell RNA spiked in. The subset denotes: FACS-sorted CD8+CD4-CCR7+CD45RA+ naive T cells. The receptors come from a human donor in good health. Some libraries in this study had Jurkat cell RNA spiked in.

The J gene is TRBJ2-3, the V gene TRBV2; D may be TRBD1 or TRBD2 (5 bases each). This CDR3 contains 17 residues. Germline CDR1 SNHLY, CDR2 FYNNEI. V lost 6 bases and J lost 3, with 22 bases in between. The CDR3 DNA is TGTGCCAGCAGCCGCCGAGAACGGGCATGGGGGACAGATACGCAGTATTTT. This sequence encodes CASSRRERAWGTDTQYF.

At least ten counts were recorded for this clonotype. The V call is TRBV7-6, the J call TRBJ1-1; D is undetermined. This CDR3 spans 15 amino acids. Germline lookup yields CDR1 SGHVS and CDR2 FNYEAQ. V lost 1 base to trimming and J lost 0 bases, with 9 bases between them. The CDR3 bases are TGTGCCAGCAGCTTAGGGGCAGTCATGAACACTGAAGCTTTCTTT. This codes for CASSLGAVMNTEAFF.

This clonotype was detected ten times or more. The chain couples TRBV6-5 to TRBJ1-3; 8 bases align to TRBD1. The CDR3 length is 14 residues. After removal of 6 bases from V and 7 bases from J, the junction contained 8 bases not matched to a gene. Germline CDR1 MNHEY, CDR2 SVGAGI. Here the CDR3 DNA reads TGTGCCAGCAGAACAGGGGGTATTGGCAACACCATATATTTT. It specifies CASRTGGIGNTIYF.

This clonotype was observed many times. The chain links TRBV4-3 to TRBJ2-4; D perhaps matches TRBD2 (5 bases). This CDR3 has 15 residues. V was pared by 0 bases and J by 6 bases, with 12 bases between. The germline V gene has CDR1 LGHNA and CDR2 YSLEER. The CDR3 bases are TGCGCCAGCAGCCAAGATAGAAGCGGAGTAAACATTCAGTACTTC. This encodes CASSQDRSGVNIQYF.

In this sample, this clonotype turned up many times. This chain joins TRBV9 and TRBJ2-2, with 12 positions matching TRBD2. The V gene's germline CDR1 is SGDLS and CDR2 YYNGEE. Losses at the gene ends were 4 bases for V and 3 bases for J; bases not matched to a gene: 4. The CDR3 has 16 amino acids. For the CDR3, the DNA is TGTGCCAGCAGCTTCCGACTAGCGGGGGACACCGGGGAGCTGTTTTTT. Amino acids: CASSFRLAGDTGELFF.

Details on this clonotype: A much larger clone differs from this one at a single base, so this may be a read error. This chain links TRBV5-6 with TRBJ2-3; 7 bases are shared with TRBD2. V was pared by 0 bases and J by 5 bases, with 24 bases of the junction left unmatched. CDR1 and CDR2 from the germline V gene are SGHDT and YYEEEE. This CDR3 region has 21 residues. This CDR3 reads CASSLDTGGGVRGPGKDTQYF. CDR3 sequence (DNA): TGTGCCAGCAGCTTGGACACAGGCGGGGGTGTCCGGGGCCCAGGGAAAGATACGCAGTATTTT.

Many counts were recorded for this clonotype. The chain has TRBV7-2 and TRBJ2-3, with D perhaps TRBD2 (7 bases). CDR3 length equals 17 residues. Germline V gives CDR1 SGHTA, CDR2 FQGNSA. V was trimmed by 5 bases and J by 2 bases, leaving 20 bases between them. CDR3: CASSPLGRGGYTDTQYF. For the CDR3, the DNA is TGTGCCAGCAGCCCCTTAGGCCGCGGGGGCTACACAGATACGCAGTATTTT.

This clonotype appeared a few times. The chain couples TRBV4-2 to TRBJ1-1; TRBD1 might be the D (5 bases). Germline CDR1 is LGHNA and CDR2 is YNFKEQ. The ends were cut back, 4 bases at V and 1 base at J, with 10 bases in the middle. There are 14 residues in the CDR3. This CDR3 is CASSRGGENTEAFF. Here the CDR3 DNA reads TGTGCCAGCAGCCGGGGAGGGGAGAACACTGAAGCTTTCTTT.

This clonotype showed up many times. The rearrangement joins TRBV15 to TRBJ2-5, with D unclear. In germline, CDR1 is LNHNV, CDR2 YYDKDF (reference sequence). CDR3 length equals 16 residues. V was cut by 0 bases and J by 1 base, with 12 bases left in between. CDR3 sequence reads: CATSRDALGIQETQYF. CDR3 DNA sequence: TGTGCCACCAGCAGAGATGCATTGGGTATCCAAGAGACCCAGTACTTC.

This clonotype was detected only a few times. This chain links TRBV3-1 with TRBJ2-7; no clear D. The CDR3 is 14 residues long. Germline-derived CDR1 and CDR2 are LGHDT and YNNKEL (reference sequence). Trimming left V 1 base short and J 3 bases short, with 10 bases between. CDR3 protein: CASSQGYRGYEQYF. CDR3 DNA: TGTGCCAGCAGCCAAGGGTACCGCGGCTACGAGCAGTACTTC.

This clonotype was counted at least ten times. V usage is TRBV4-3 and J usage is TRBJ1-1; the D is unclear. The germline CDR1 and CDR2 sequences are LGHNA and YSLEER. CDR3 size: 12 residues. With 3 bases removed from V and 2 bases from J, the gap between germline ends came to 4 bases. The DNA of the CDR3 is TGCGCCAGCAGCCACGGAAACACTGAAGCTTTCTTT. It codes for CASSHGNTEAFF.

With regard to this clonotype: This clone may be a read error of a much larger clone one base away. This is likely a read error, given that the CDR3 carries no conserved phenylalanine or tryptophan at its end. The chain couples TRBV6-8 to TRBJ2-1; 14 bases are shared with TRBD2. Germline V gives CDR1 MNHGY, CDR2 SAAAGT. The CDR3 is 16 amino acids. V was clipped by 0 bases and J by 7 bases; unmatched bases: 2. The CDR3 region has the DNA TGTGCCAGCAGTTACTCGACTAGCGGGAGGGGAAATGAGCAGTTCTGC. This encodes CASSYSTSGRGNEQFC.

The DNA for the CDR3 is TGTGCCAGCAGTGGAGGGGGGACCCAGTACTTC. Its protein is CASSGGGTQYF. The chain has TRBV25-1 and TRBJ2-5; D perhaps matches TRBD1 (6 bases). CDR1 is MGHDK and CDR2 is SYGVNS in the germline V gene. The CDR3 is 11 amino acids. Deletions cut 4 bases from V and 7 bases from J, with 7 bases between.

This clonotype came up many times. This rearrangement joins TRBV4-3 to TRBJ2-1, with a possible D match to TRBD2 (6 bases). Deletions cut 0 bases from V and 3 bases from J, with 12 bases between. Germline loops: CDR1 LGHNA, CDR2 YSLEER. There are 16 residues in the CDR3. The CDR3 here is CASSQDGGSFYNEQFF. CDR3 DNA sequence: TGCGCCAGCAGCCAAGATGGGGGGAGTTTCTACAATGAGCAGTTCTTC.

Concerning this clonotype: A read error may explain this, as a much larger clone is one base away. The V and J genes are TRBV6-2 or TRBV6-3 and TRBJ1-1; weak D call: TRBD1 (5 bases). Germline V gene data show CDR1 as MNHEY and CDR2 as SVGEGT. CDR3 length: 13 residues. V shed 5 bases and J shed 6 bases, with 13 bases lying between them. The CDR3: CASSHGTLAEAFF. The CDR3, as DNA: TGTGCCAGCAGTCACGGGACGTTGGCTGAAGCTTTCTTT.

The rearrangement links TRBV3-1 to TRBJ2-7, with D uncertain. The length of the CDR3 is 14 residues. V was clipped by 0 bases and J by 1 base, with 7 bases between them. Germline assignment: CDR1 LGHDT and CDR2 YNNKEL (reference sequence). For the CDR3, the DNA is TGTGCCAGCAGCCAAGAAAGCCGGTCCTACGAGCAGTACTTC. This gives the protein CASSQESRSYEQYF.

This clonotype was found a few times. The J gene is TRBJ2-3, the V gene TRBV19; D is undetermined. The germline CDR1 and CDR2 sequences are LNHDA and SQIVND (reference sequence). V gave up 5 bases and J gave up 0 bases, with 9 bases separating them. This CDR3 contains 14 residues. CDR3 DNA: TGTGCCAGTAGTGAGTTCACTAGCACAGATACGCAGTATTTT. Encoded protein: CASSEFTSTDTQYF.

This clonotype appeared a few times. This chain uses TRBV27 with TRBJ1-4, with 7 bases that match TRBD1. This CDR3 contains 13 residues. Trimming took 5 bases from V and 11 from J; bases not matched to a gene: 8. Germline loops: CDR1 MNHEY, CDR2 SMNVEV (reference sequence). The CDR3 spells CASSPHTGEKLFF. The CDR3 bases are TGTGCCAGCAGTCCTCATACAGGGGAGAAACTGTTTTTT.

Turning to this clonotype: In this CDR3 the conserved last residue, phenylalanine or tryptophan, is missing, so a read error is likely. The V and J genes are TRBV6-2 or TRBV6-3 and TRBJ2-2; the D is unclear. Germline values: CDR1 MNHEY, CDR2 SVGEGT. The CDR3 is 13 amino acids. V was trimmed by 9 bases and J by 6 bases, leaving 14 bases between them. CDR3 amino acids: CASGRASAGELFL. The CDR3, as DNA: TGTGCCAGTGGACGGGCCAGCGCCGGGGAGCTGTTTCTT.

This clonotype occurred many times. The chain joins TRBV21-1 to TRBJ1-5; the D call TRBD1 from the table was never checked on the DNA. TRBV21-1 is marked as a pseudogene. The CDR3 is 17 amino acids. CDR3: CASSKAQDIWVNQPQHF. CDR3 sequence (DNA): TGTGCCAGCAGCAAAGCCCAGGACATCTGGGTTAATCAGCCCCAGCATTTT.

Ten or more counts support this clonotype. V is TRBV7-9 and J is TRBJ1-4, with D possibly matching TRBD1 (5 bases). V lost 7 bases and J lost 4, with 16 bases in between. The CDR3 spans 15 residues. CDR1 is SEHNR, CDR2 FQNEAQ, per germline (reference sequence). The CDR3 here is CASTSLDRNNEKLFF. Here the CDR3 DNA reads TGTGCCAGCACCTCCCTTGACAGAAATAATGAAAAACTGTTTTTT. Full variable domain (remainder filled in from reference TRBV7-9 and TRBJ1-4): DTGVSQNPRHKITKRGQNVTFRCDPISEHNRLYWYRQTLGQGPEFLTYFQNEAQLEKSRLLSDRFSAERPKGSFSTLEIQRTEQGDSAMYLCASTSLDRNNEKLFFGSGTQLSVL.

Concerning this clonotype: A much larger clone sits a single nucleotide away, making a read error possible. The CDR3 loop is CASGLAPVNEAFF. DNA for the CDR3: TGTGCCAGCGGCTTAGCGCCGGTGAACGAAGCTTTCTTT. This sequence joins TRBV7-9 and TRBJ1-1, with no clear D. CDR1 SEHNR and CDR2 FQNEAQ come from the germline V gene (reference sequence). CDR3 length equals 13 residues. Drawing the rest from reference TRBV7-9 and TRBJ1-1, the complete variable domain is DTGVSQNPRHKITKRGQNVTFRCDPISEHNRLYWYRQTLGQGPEFLTYFQNEAQLEKSRLLSDRFSAERPKGSFSTLEIQRTEQGDSAMYLCASGLAPVNEAFFGQGTRLTVV.

The chain uses TRBV6-6 and TRBJ1-1; possible D gene TRBD1, 5 bases. V was pared by 2 bases and J by 0 bases, with 10 bases between. CDR1 is MNHNY, CDR2 SVGAGI, per germline (reference sequence). The CDR3 loop spans 15 amino acids. CDR3 region: CASSYGRGMNTEAFF. DNA of the CDR3: TGTGCCAGCAGTTACGGTCGGGGGATGAACACTGAAGCTTTCTTT.

This clonotype was seen many times. This chain joins TRBV27 and TRBJ2-7; 13 bases are shared with TRBD2. The V gene end was trimmed by 4 bases and the J gene end by 3 bases; junction bases not matched to a gene: 9. This CDR3 comprises 17 residues. CDR1 is MNHEY, CDR2 SMNVEV, per germline (reference sequence). The CDR3 sequence: CASSSALAGGPVYEQYF. The CDR3 nucleotides read TGTGCCAGCAGTTCCGCACTAGCGGGAGGGCCGGTCTACGAGCAGTACTTC.

This clonotype was detected many times. The chain links TRBV30 to TRBJ2-6; 9 bases are a match to TRBD1. Germline CDR1 and CDR2: GTSNPN and SVGIG (reference sequence). The CDR3 is 14 residues long. The J segment lost 14 bases and the V segment lost 2 bases, leaving 10 bases of the junction unmatched. CDR3 bases: TGTGCCTGGAGTCCGGGACAGGGTATCCTCTTCCTGACTTTC. This codes for CAWSPGQGILFLTF.